This entry lists 24 T cell receptor beta chains sequenced from one sample in a study of regulatory T cells in long-lasting Graves disease. Combining iRepertoire HTBI primers with Arm-PCR of CDR3 regions, the authors built TCR beta libraries. TCRdb reprocessed the multiplex PCR reads with MiXCR, giving one entry per CDR3 protein. Of about 540,000 distinct CDR3 sequences in the sample, 13% were seen once. Time point of the sample: newly diagnosed GD, antithyroid drugs for less than 3 months. PBMC RNA served as the TCR library source. The sample was also linked to a second study, of T cells in Graves' hyperthyroidism and ophthalmopathy.

The specimen was peripheral blood mononuclear cells (PBMCs), collected at new diagnosis, from a patient treated with antithyroid drugs. The receptor source for this set is a man aged 25-45 years with Graves disease.

This clonotype was observed at least ten times. The rearrangement joins TRBV5-1 to TRBJ2-7; 7 bases are shared with TRBD2. Germline assignment: CDR1 SGHRS and CDR2 YFSETQ. The CDR3 totals 14 residues. V was pared by 0 bases and J by 6 bases, with 6 bases of the junction left unmatched. CDR3 region: CASSLEVAGAEQYF. Here the CDR3 DNA reads TGCGCCAGCAGCTTGGAAGTAGCGGGTGCCGAGCAGTACTTC.

This clonotype was recorded many times. This chain connects TRBV6-1 to TRBJ2-4; D is perhaps TRBD1 (6 bases). Germline V gene sequence: CDR1 MNHNS, CDR2 SASEGT. The CDR3 is made up of 14 amino acids. V lost 5 bases and J 5 bases, leaving 13 bases between the germline ends. The DNA for the CDR3 is TGTGCCAGCAGTAACCATGCAGGGGAAAACATTCAGTACTTC. The encoded protein is CASSNHAGENIQYF.

This chain joins TRBV29-1 and TRBJ1-2; D is unclear. V dropped 0 bases and J dropped 4 bases, with 15 bases sitting between them. This CDR3 spans 15 amino acids. CDR1 is SQVTM, CDR2 ANQGSEA, per germline. This CDR3 is CSVEDPGLGSYGYTF. In DNA, the CDR3 is TGCAGCGTTGAAGATCCCGGATTGGGGAGCTATGGCTACACCTTC.

This clonotype was seen ten or more times. The chain joins TRBV27 to TRBJ2-7; 9 bases are a match to TRBD2. Germline V gene lookup returns CDR1 MNHEY and CDR2 SMNVEV (reference sequence). V dropped 6 bases and J dropped 5; count of bases not matched to a gene: 11. The length of the CDR3 is 15 residues. This chain's CDR3 is CASRSSGNIVNEQYF. CDR3 nucleotide sequence: TGTGCCAGCAGGTCTAGCGGGAATATCGTTAACGAGCAGTACTTC.

This clonotype was counted many times. The chain combines TRBV20-1 with TRBJ1-6; a weak D match, TRBD1 (5 bases). The CDR3 spans 15 residues. Per the germline V gene, CDR1 is DFQATT and CDR2 is SNEGSKA (reference sequence). V lost 5 bases and J 6 bases, leaving 17 bases between the germline ends. CDR3 DNA: TGCAGTGCTCAAGACAGTCCGAAGGGTAATTCACCCCTCCACTTT. It is translated as CSAQDSPKGNSPLHF.

This clonotype was picked up a small number of times. J is TRBJ1-5 and V is TRBV19; 7 bases map to TRBD1. Losses at the gene ends were 2 bases for V and 5 bases for J; bases not matched to a gene: 6. The CDR3 is made up of 15 amino acids. Germline V gene data show CDR1 as LNHDA and CDR2 as SQIVND (reference sequence). The CDR3 DNA reads as TGTGCCAGTAGTATACAGGGGGTTATCGATCAGCCCCAGCATTTT. Residues: CASSIQGVIDQPQHF.

V usage is TRBV7-9 and J usage is TRBJ2-1, with 10 bases that match TRBD2. The V segment lost 1 base and the J segment 10 bases; nucleotides outside the gene matches: 13. The CDR3 runs 17 residues. The germline gives CDR1 SEHNR, CDR2 FQNEAQ (reference sequence). In DNA form, the CDR3 reads TGTGCCAGCAGCTTAGATTGGCGAGCGGGAGGGAATGGGGAGCAGTTCTTC. Residues: CASSLDWRAGGNGEQFF.

This clonotype was detected many times. The junction shows a germline mismatch at one end, possibly a read error. CDR3 nucleotide sequence: TGTGCCAGCAGTGGGGTCACTGAAGCTTTCTTT. It yields the protein CASSGVTEAFF. The chain joins TRBV10-2 to TRBJ1-1, with D unclear. The germline gives CDR1 WSHSY, CDR2 SAAADI. This CDR3 comprises 11 residues.

This clonotype was seen many times. The CDR3 coding sequence is TGTGCCATCAGTGGCACTAGCGGGAACACAGATACGCAGTATTTT. Protein: CAISGTSGNTDTQYF. V is TRBV10-3 and J is TRBJ2-3, with 10 bases aligning to TRBD2. CDR1 is ENHRY and CDR2 is SYGVKD in the germline V gene. V gave up 4 bases and J gave up 2 bases; unmatched junction bases: 3. CDR3 length: 15 residues.

This clonotype occurred many times. The CDR3 DNA is TGTGCCAGCCATAAGACAGGGGGAGCTACGCAGTATTTT. It codes for CASHKTGGATQYF. This chain uses TRBV6-2 or TRBV6-3 with TRBJ2-3; 9 nucleotides align to TRBD1. Trimming removed 8 bases from V and 8 bases from J; junction bases left unmatched: 8. From germline, CDR1 is MNHEY and CDR2 SVGEGT. This CDR3 has 13 amino acids.

This clonotype was detected many times. The J gene is TRBJ2-2, the V gene TRBV6-1; either TRBD1 or TRBD2 may fit D (5 bases each). Germline loops: CDR1 MNHNS, CDR2 SASEGT. The CDR3 is 14 amino acids. V gave up 10 bases and J gave up 3 bases, with 15 bases separating them. The CDR3 DNA is TGTGCCACACGGGGTGGGGCCGACACCGGGGAGCTGTTTTTT. This sequence encodes CATRGGADTGELFF.

The CDR3 DNA follows: TGTGCCAGCAGCGTAGAAGGCAGAAGTAATGAAAAACTGTTTTTT. The encoded protein is CASSVEGRSNEKLFF. The chain has TRBV9 and TRBJ1-4; D gene unclear. V gave up 0 bases and J gave up 4 bases, with 10 bases separating them. This CDR3 comprises 15 residues. In germline, CDR1 is SGDLS, CDR2 YYNGEE. Supplemented by reference TRBV9 and TRBJ1-4, the full variable domain reads DSGVTQTPKHLITATGQRVTLRCSPRSGDLSVYWYQQSLDQGLQFLIQYYNGEERAKGNILERFSAQQFPDLHSELNLSSLELGDSALYFCASSVEGRSNEKLFFGSGTQLSVL.

This clonotype was observed many times. The rearrangement uses TRBV20-1 and TRBJ2-3; D remains ambiguous. From germline, CDR1 is DFQATT and CDR2 SNEGSKA (reference sequence). The CDR3 has 15 residues. The V end was cut by 3 bases, the J end by 6 bases, with 19 bases between. CDR3 DNA: TGCAGTGCTAGTCCCGACATCACACTGGGGGATACGCAGTATTTT. As protein: CSASPDITLGDTQYF.

This clonotype came up many times. V gene TRBV7-9 combines with J gene TRBJ2-3; TRBD1 agrees at 9 bases. Trimming at V came to 8 bases and at J to 5 bases, leaving 8 bases not matched to a gene. The CDR3 contains 14 residues. CDR1 is SEHNR and CDR2 is FQNEAQ in the germline V gene (reference sequence). CDR3 in DNA: TGTGCCAGCGTACAGGGGGCGCAGGTAGATACGCAGTATTTT. Encoded protein: CASVQGAQVDTQYF.

This clonotype was detected many times. The genes are TRBV7-9 and TRBJ2-5; the D is unclear. Trimming cost V 5 bases and J 1 base, with 11 bases left between them. This CDR3 spans 14 amino acids. The germline gives CDR1 SEHNR, CDR2 FQNEAQ (reference sequence). The CDR3 region is CASSADISQETQYF. DNA for the CDR3: TGTGCCAGCAGCGCCGACATATCCCAAGAGACCCAGTACTTC.

The J gene is TRBJ2-1, the V gene TRBV28; maybe TRBD1 (5 bases). Per the germline V gene, CDR1 is MDHEN and CDR2 is SYDVKM. The CDR3 is 14 residues long. Trimming took off 4 bases at V and 2 bases at J, with 9 bases between the two ends. This CDR3 reads CASSYRLPYNEQFF. Written as DNA, the CDR3 is TGTGCCAGCAGTTACAGGTTACCCTACAATGAGCAGTTCTTC.

Only a few counts were recorded for this clonotype. The chain has TRBV29-1 and TRBJ2-7; no firm D call. With 4 bases removed from V and 4 bases from J, the gap between germline ends came to 11 bases. The CDR3 is made up of 12 amino acids. The germline V gene has CDR1 SQVTM and CDR2 ANQGSEA. DNA of the CDR3: TGCAGCGTTGGCGCTTGGGGTTACGAGCAGTACTTC. It encodes CSVGAWGYEQYF.

This chain uses TRBV7-2 with TRBJ2-5; no clear D. The CDR3 totals 17 residues. The ends were cut back, 3 bases at V and 4 bases at J, with 21 bases in the middle. The V gene's germline CDR1 is SGHTA and CDR2 FQGNSA. CDR3 nucleotide sequence: TGTGCCAGCAGCTTCAATTCTCCACAACGGATAGGAGAGACCCAGTACTTC. Translating gives CASSFNSPQRIGETQYF.

This clonotype was counted a few times. V gene TRBV29-1 combines with J gene TRBJ2-2; 11 nucleotides agree with TRBD2. The V gene end was trimmed by 7 bases and the J gene end by 0 bases; junction bases not matched to a gene: 13. The germline gives CDR1 SQVTM, CDR2 ANQGSEA. The CDR3 has 18 amino acids. The CDR3 DNA reads TGCAGCGCCGCGGGGACTAGCGGAAAAACTGCGAACACCGGGGAGCTGTTTTTT. This gives the protein CSAAGTSGKTANTGELFF.

J is TRBJ2-7 and V is TRBV2, with 9 bases matching TRBD2. This CDR3 comprises 18 residues. Trimming cost V 4 bases and J 5 bases; bases outside gene matches: 18. Germline CDR1 and CDR2: SNHLY and FYNNEI. For the CDR3, the DNA is TGTGCCAGCAGTGCAAACGGCCTGCTGGCGGGGGGGCGGGACGAGCAGTACTTC. Residues: CASSANGLLAGGRDEQYF.

This clonotype appeared a few times. The V call is TRBV7-9, the J call TRBJ1-2, with D possibly TRBD1 on 5 matching bases. V was trimmed by 2 bases and J by 1 base, leaving 11 bases between them. From germline, CDR1 is SEHNR and CDR2 FQNEAQ (reference sequence). The CDR3 is 15 residues long. The CDR3 region has the DNA TGTGCCAGCAGCTTATCGAGCGGGGGTAACTATGGCTACACCTTC. It translates to CASSLSSGGNYGYTF. The full variable domain, its missing parts supplied by reference TRBV7-9 and TRBJ1-2, is DTGVSQNPRHKITKRGQNVTFRCDPISEHNRLYWYRQTLGQGPEFLTYFQNEAQLEKSRLLSDRFSAERPKGSFSTLEIQRTEQGDSAMYLCASSLSSGGNYGYTFGSGTRLTVV.

The chain's CDR3 is CASSAGPGLLDEQYF. For the CDR3, the DNA is TGTGCCAGCAGCGCCGGACCAGGGCTACTCGACGAGCAGTACTTC. The chain combines TRBV6-1 with TRBJ2-7; a weak D match, TRBD1 (5 bases). CDR1 is MNHNS and CDR2 is SASEGT in the germline V gene. Trimming left V 6 bases short and J 5 bases short, with 20 bases between. The CDR3 is 15 amino acids.

In its sample, this clonotype was seen a few times. This chain links TRBV28 with TRBJ2-2, with D unresolved. The V gene's germline CDR1 is MDHEN and CDR2 SYDVKM. The length of the CDR3 is 16 residues. V lost 4 bases to trimming and J lost 2 bases, with 14 bases between them. Here the CDR3 DNA reads TGTGCCAGCAGTTCCCCCGGGTCCCTTAACACCGGGGAGCTGTTTTTT. It encodes CASSSPGSLNTGELFF.

This clonotype came up many times. The chain employs TRBV20-1 and TRBJ1-1, with D possibly being TRBD1 (5 bases). CDR3 length: 15 residues. Germline CDR1 DFQATT, CDR2 SNEGSKA (reference sequence). The V gene lost 2 bases and the J gene lost 5 bases, with 18 bases spanning the gap. CDR3 amino acids: CSARRAGWSGTEAFF. The CDR3 DNA reads TGCAGTGCTAGACGGGCAGGGTGGTCCGGGACTGAAGCTTTCTTT.